Here is one TCR beta chain with its context. As yet, its antigen is unknown. PCR amplification relied on 60 Vbeta primers (plus 13 Jbeta primers). The table came from immunoSEQ multiplex PCR; TCRdb's copy has only in-frame clones and leaves some out. Found here are over 100,000 clones, approximately 80% of them singletons; the top ten hold 2% to 3%. The data belong to a study of cytomegalovirus exposure and HLA in healthy donors. The CDR3 is 15 amino acids. The germline V gene encodes CDR1 MNHNS and CDR2 SASEGT. Trimming left V 3 bases short and J 10 bases short, with 19 bases between. Study results and caveats: Most TCR sequences were seen very rarely across donors, but some public TCRs occurred in many.

The source is a female donor in good health and CMV-seronegative. The material sequenced was PBMCs. The rearrangement joins TRBV6-1 to TRBJ2-1, with D maybe TRBD2 (5 bases). The CDR3 DNA follows: TGTGCCAGCAGTGAGGACTCCTTCCCTGATAGAGAGCAGTTCTTC. This codes for CASSEDSFPDREQFF.